This T cell receptor (beta chain) was profiled in a study of identical twins listed by TCRdb under 2016. The study in broad terms: To test whether fetal clonotypes persist, the study used deep sequencing on TCR alpha and beta repertoires from monozygotic twins, unrelated adults of various ages, and cord blood. Replicate twin experiments were performed at different times using different library preparation protocols to rule out contamination.

The study at large found these results: Conclusions relied on cross-sectional statistical analysis, since the same donors could not be followed over many years. Abundant cord blood beta clonotypes had fewer insertions, young adult naive repertoires showed a similar but weaker trend, and memory repertoires showed no such trend. Invariant T cells such as MAIT and iNKT could partly confound zero-insertion analyses, though diverse VJ usage argued against this for most clonotypes. Compared with coincidental sharing between unrelated individuals, out-of-frame TCR alpha sequences shared between twins showed an excess of sequences with low generation probability. Excess twin sharing in beta out-of-frame sequences was weaker because fewer shared sequences lowered the signal-to-noise ratio. Out-of-frame TCR alpha sharing in monozygotic twins was systematically underestimated by recombination models, whereas sharing between unrelated individuals was in agreement with the recombination models.

This clonotype was seen more than once but under ten times. Its binding antigen is unknown. No much larger clone exists at a distance of one base, and base qualities are not known. Every donor in the study was a healthy Caucasian. The twin cohort comprised three pairs of female monozygotic twins, all aged about 18 to 29 years. CD4+ and CD8+ T cell populations were isolated with positive isolation kits from Invitrogen. There are 14 amino acids in the CDR3, from cysteine to phenylalanine inclusive. Solely the CDR3 DNA is kept, with 42 bases framed from the first base. Based on the germline V gene (reference sequence), the CDR1 and CDR2 sequences are MNHEY and SMNVEV. V is trimmed back by 6 bases and J by 6 bases, and the junction contains 7 bases that no gene match accounts for. The method was 5' RACE. The instrument given in TCRdb is Illumina HiSeq 2000. Template switching introduced a universal primer binding site; the final cDNA contained a unique molecular identifier, enabling accurate counting of TCR cDNA molecules. Specific primers in the conserved constant-segment region were used to synthesize first-strand cDNA for the TCR alpha and beta chains. To control for contamination, every cDNA library carried two barcodes: a SMART-Mk sample barcode plus Illumina barcodes. TruSeq adapter sequences and Illumina sample barcodes were added in two successive PCR steps. Sequencing of the TCR alpha and beta cDNA libraries was done on the Illumina HiSeq platform using custom primers. Turning to the authors' computational methods: MiGEC processed the raw reads to extract unique molecular identifiers, while MiXCR was used to determine the CDR3 positions. Recombination models were inferred per individual with the repgenHMM and IGoR tools using an EM algorithm. The tcR package in R was used for shared clonotype analysis, with sharing normalized by the product of cloneset sizes. To study raw recombination without the effects of thymic and clonal selection, out-of-frame nonproductive sequences were analyzed. TCRdb passed the public sequencing reads through fastp at Q25 and MiXCR, retaining productive beta sequences. For every CDR3 protein sequence, its rows merge into one entry that carries the most common genes and DNA. The V and J calls follow TCRdb's processing rather than the paper's. The sample records around 550,000 distinct CDR3 sequences, around 15% of which are singletons. The top ten clones comprise about 0.4% of the sample.

The sample was also linked to a second study, of yellow fever vaccine responses in identical twins. The second publication reports: The T cell response to vaccination in identical twins was reported by the authors to appear partly convergent and partly personalized. Focusing on identical twins, the study followed the T cell clones that responded to the vaccine, and did so with precision.

Sequencing used CD4+ T cells sorted from blood. The sequence is built from TRBV27 and TRBJ2-2, with 7 central nucleotides matching TRBD1. The clonotype comes from a woman younger than 30 in good health. The DNA sequence follows: TGTGCCAGCAGAACGACAGGGTTCGCCGGGGAGCTGTTTTTT. Its product reads: CASRTTGFAGELFF.